This TCR beta chain emerged from a study of blood T cell repertoires in COVID-19. As for the study in general: Collection of acute and convalescent COVID-19 samples took place in the United States, Italy and Spain.

Germline V gives CDR1 MGHRA, CDR2 YSYEKL. This CDR3 has 16 residues. J lost 8 bases, V lost 3 bases, and 9 bases had no gene match. Produced via immunoSEQ multiplex PCR; TCRdb's table is partial and in-frame only. The table has 25,000 to 30,000 clones, roughly 91% seen once. The specimen was peripheral blood. The sequence derives from a man aged 65 to 85 with active COVID-19. This chain links TRBV4-1 with TRBJ1-4; the match to TRBD1 covers 10 bases. The CDR3 nucleotides read TGCGCCAGCAGCCACCCGTCCGGGACAGGGGCCGAAAAACTGTTTTTT. Translation: CASSHPSGTGAEKLFF.